This T cell receptor beta chain was identified during a study of radiotherapy plus CTLA-4 blockade in lung cancer. Study-wide context: The study recorded objective responses in about 20% of patients and disease control in 31%.

Data came from immunoSEQ multiplex PCR; TCRdb stores just in-frame clones and leaves some out. Among 95,000 to 150,000 clones listed, more than 80% were seen once. Study-level points and caveats: Strongest reported response predictors: early blood clone changes and post-radiation interferon-beta. Clones derived from tumor TCRs expanded in blood after radiotherapy plus ipilimumab.

The CDR3 is 16 amino acids. Germline loops: CDR1 MNHNS, CDR2 SASEGT. V was cut by 4 bases and J by 3 bases, with 16 bases left in between. Regarding this clone: Its antigen is currently unknown.

Ipilimumab-mediated CTLA-4 blockade plus focal radiation was given to patients having chemo-refractory metastatic non-small-cell lung cancer. This chain links TRBV6-1 with TRBJ2-1; tentatively, D is TRBD2 (6 bases). The source is a human donor with non-small cell lung cancer that progressed on radiotherapy plus ipilimumab. This specimen was peripheral blood, taken from a patient treated with radiotherapy plus ipilimumab. In DNA form, the CDR3 reads TGTGCCAGCAGTGGTCTTCCGAGGAGGGGCTACAATGAGCAGTTCTTC. Translated: CASSGLPRRGYNEQFF.